This T cell receptor beta chain was found in a study of identical twins. Each CDR3 protein gets one entry after TCRdb re-called the 5' RACE reads with MiXCR. The data show about 340,000 distinct CDR3 sequences, roughly 12% seen once. CDR1 SGHDT and CDR2 YYEEEE come from the germline V gene. The CDR3 is 13 amino acids. V lost 0 bases, J lost 8 bases, and 4 bases stayed unmatched. The same sample was also used in a study of yellow fever vaccine responses in identical twins.

The rearrangement links TRBV5-6 to TRBJ1-1; TRBD1 agrees at 7 bases. This receptor was identified in a woman aged 18-35 years in good health. The sequenced sample was CD8+ T cells sorted from blood. The CDR3 region has the DNA TGTGCCAGCAGCTTGGGGCAGGGGGTAGAAGCTTTCTTT. Translation: CASSLGQGVEAFF.